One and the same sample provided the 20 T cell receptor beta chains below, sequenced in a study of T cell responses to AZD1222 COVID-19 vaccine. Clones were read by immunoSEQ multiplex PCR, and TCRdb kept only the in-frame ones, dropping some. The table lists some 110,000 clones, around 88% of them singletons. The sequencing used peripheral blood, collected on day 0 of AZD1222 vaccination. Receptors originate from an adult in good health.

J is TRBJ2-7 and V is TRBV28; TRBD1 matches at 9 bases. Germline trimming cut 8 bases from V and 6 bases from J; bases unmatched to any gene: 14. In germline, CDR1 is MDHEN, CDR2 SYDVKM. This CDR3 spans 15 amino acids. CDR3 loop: CASLIPGQGTGEQYF. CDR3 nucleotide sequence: TGTGCCAGCCTCATCCCGGGACAGGGAACTGGCGAGCAGTACTTC.

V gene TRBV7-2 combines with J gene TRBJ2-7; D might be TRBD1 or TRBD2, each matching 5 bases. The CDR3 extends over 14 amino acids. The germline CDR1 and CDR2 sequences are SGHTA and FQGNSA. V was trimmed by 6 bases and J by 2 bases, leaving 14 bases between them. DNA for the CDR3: TGTGCCAGCAGAGCCGGGACCACAGCCTACGAGCAGTACTTC. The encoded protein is CASRAGTTAYEQYF.

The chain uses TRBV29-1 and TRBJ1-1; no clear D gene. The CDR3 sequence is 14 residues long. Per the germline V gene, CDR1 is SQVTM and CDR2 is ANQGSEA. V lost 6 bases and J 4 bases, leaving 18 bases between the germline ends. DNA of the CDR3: TGCAGCGTCCAAGTGACAACGAACCCCACTGAAGCTTTCTTT. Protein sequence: CSVQVTTNPTEAFF.

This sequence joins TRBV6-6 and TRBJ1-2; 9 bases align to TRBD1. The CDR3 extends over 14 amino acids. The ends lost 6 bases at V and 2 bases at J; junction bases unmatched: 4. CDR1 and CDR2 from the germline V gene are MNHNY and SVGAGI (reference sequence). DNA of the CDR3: TGTGCCAGCAGGGGACAGGGCCTAAACTATGGCTACACCTTC. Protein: CASRGQGLNYGYTF.

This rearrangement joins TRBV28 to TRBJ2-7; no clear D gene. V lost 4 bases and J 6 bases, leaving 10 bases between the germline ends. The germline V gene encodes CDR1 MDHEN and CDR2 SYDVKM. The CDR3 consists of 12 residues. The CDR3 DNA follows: TGTGCCAGCAGTTCCCACCCTTCCGAGCAGTACTTC. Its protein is CASSSHPSEQYF.

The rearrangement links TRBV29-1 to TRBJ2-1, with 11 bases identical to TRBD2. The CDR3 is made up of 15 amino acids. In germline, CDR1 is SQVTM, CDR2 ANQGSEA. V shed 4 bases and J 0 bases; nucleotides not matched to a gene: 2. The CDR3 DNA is TGCAGCGTTGTTACTAGCGGGAGCTCCTACAATGAGCAGTTCTTC. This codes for CSVVTSGSSYNEQFF.

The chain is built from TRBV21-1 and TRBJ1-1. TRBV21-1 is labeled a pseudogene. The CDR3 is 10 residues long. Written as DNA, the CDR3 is TGTGCCATGCAGATGGGGACAGCTTTCTTT. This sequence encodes CAMQMGTAFF.

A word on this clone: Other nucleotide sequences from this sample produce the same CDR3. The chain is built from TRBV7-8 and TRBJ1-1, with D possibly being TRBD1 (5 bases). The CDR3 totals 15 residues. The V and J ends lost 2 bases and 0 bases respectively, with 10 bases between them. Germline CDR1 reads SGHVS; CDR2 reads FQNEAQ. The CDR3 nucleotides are TGTGCCAGCAGCTTAAAAAGACAGCTGAACACTGAAGCTTTCTTT. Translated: CASSLKRQLNTEAFF.

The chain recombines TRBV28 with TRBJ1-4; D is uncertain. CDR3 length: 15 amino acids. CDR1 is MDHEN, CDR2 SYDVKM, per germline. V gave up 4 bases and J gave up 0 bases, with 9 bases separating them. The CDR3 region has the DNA TGTGCCAGCAGTTCCCCGGGATCAACTAATGAAAAACTGTTTTTT. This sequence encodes CASSSPGSTNEKLFF.

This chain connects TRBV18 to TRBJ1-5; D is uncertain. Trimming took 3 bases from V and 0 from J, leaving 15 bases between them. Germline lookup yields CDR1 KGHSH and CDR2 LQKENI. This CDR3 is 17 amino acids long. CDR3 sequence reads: CASSPPRLSGSNQPQHF. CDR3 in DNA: TGTGCCAGCTCACCCCCCCGTTTGAGCGGTAGCAATCAGCCCCAGCATTTT.

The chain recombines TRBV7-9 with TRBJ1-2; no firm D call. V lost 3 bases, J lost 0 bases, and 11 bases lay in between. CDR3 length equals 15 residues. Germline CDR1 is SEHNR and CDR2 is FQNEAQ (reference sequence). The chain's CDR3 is CASSFRDGPNYGYTF. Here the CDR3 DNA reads TGTGCCAGCAGCTTCCGCGACGGACCTAACTATGGCTACACCTTC.

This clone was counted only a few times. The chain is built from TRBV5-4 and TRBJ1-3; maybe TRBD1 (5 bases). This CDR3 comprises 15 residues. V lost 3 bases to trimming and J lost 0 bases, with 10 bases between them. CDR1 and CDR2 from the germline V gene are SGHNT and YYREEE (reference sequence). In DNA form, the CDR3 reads TGTGCCAGCAGCTCTGCGACAGACTCTGGAAACACCATATATTTT. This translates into CASSSATDSGNTIYF.

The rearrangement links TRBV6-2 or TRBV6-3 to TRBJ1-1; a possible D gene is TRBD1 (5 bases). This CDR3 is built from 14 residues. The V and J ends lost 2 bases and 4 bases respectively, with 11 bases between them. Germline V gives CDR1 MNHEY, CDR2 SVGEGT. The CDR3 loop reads CASSYGRGGTEAFF. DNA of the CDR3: TGTGCCAGCAGTTACGGGCGGGGGGGCACTGAAGCTTTCTTT.

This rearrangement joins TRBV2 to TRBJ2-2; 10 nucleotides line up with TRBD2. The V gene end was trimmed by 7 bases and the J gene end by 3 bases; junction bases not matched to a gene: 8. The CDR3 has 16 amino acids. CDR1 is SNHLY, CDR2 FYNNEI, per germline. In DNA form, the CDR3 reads TGTGCCAGCACTAGAACTAGCGGGATAGACACCGGGGAGCTGTTTTTT. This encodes CASTRTSGIDTGELFF.

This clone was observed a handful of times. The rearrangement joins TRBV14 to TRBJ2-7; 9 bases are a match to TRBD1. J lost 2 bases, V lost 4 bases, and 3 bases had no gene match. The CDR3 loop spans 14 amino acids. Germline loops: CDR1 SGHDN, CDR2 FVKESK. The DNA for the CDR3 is TGTGCCAGCAGCCCGTGGACAGGGGCCTACGAGCAGTACTTC. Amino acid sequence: CASSPWTGAYEQYF.

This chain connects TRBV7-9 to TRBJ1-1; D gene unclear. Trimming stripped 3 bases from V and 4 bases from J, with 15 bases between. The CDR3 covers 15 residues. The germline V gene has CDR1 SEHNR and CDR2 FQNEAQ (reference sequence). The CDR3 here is CASSLAYMTGTEAFF. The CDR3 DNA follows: TGTGCCAGCAGCTTGGCTTACATGACTGGCACTGAAGCTTTCTTT.

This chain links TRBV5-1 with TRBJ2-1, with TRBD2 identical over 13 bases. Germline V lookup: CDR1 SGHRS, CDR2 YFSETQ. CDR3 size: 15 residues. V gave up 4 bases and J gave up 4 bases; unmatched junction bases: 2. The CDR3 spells CASSRTSGSYNEQFF. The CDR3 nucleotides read TGCGCCAGCAGCCGGACTAGCGGGAGTTACAATGAGCAGTTCTTC.

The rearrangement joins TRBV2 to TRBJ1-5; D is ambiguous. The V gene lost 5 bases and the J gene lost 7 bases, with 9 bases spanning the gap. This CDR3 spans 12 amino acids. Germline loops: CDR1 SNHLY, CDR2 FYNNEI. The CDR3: CASSRANQPQHF. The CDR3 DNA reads TGTGCCAGCAGTAGGGCAAACCAGCCCCAGCATTTT.

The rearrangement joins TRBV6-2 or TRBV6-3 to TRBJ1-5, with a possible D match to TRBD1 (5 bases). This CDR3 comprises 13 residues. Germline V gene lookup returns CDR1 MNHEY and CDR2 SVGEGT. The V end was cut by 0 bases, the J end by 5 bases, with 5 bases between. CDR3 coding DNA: TGTGCCAGCAGTTACTCGGGGCATCAGCCCCAGCATTTT. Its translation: CASSYSGHQPQHF.

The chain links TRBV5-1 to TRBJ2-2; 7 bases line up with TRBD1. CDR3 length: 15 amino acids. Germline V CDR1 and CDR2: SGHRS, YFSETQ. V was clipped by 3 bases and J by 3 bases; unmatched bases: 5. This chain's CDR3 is CASSSSTGYTGELFF. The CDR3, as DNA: TGCGCCAGCAGCTCCTCGACAGGGTACACCGGGGAGCTGTTTTTT.